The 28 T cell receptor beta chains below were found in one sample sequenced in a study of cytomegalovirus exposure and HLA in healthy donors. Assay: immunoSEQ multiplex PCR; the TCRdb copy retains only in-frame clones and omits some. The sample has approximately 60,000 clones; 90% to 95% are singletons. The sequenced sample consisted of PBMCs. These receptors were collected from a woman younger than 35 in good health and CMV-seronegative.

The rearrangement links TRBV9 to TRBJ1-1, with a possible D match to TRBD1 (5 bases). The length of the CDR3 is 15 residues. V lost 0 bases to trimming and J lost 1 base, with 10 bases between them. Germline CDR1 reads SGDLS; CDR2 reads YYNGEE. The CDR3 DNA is TGTGCCAGCAGCGTAGTTGGCAGGGAGAACACTGAAGCTTTCTTT. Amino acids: CASSVVGRENTEAFF.

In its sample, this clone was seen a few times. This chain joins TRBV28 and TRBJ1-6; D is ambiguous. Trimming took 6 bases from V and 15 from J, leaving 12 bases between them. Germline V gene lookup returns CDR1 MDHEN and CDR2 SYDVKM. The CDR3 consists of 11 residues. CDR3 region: CASSQTSLLHF. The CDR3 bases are TGTGCCAGCAGCCAAACCAGTCTCCTCCACTTT.

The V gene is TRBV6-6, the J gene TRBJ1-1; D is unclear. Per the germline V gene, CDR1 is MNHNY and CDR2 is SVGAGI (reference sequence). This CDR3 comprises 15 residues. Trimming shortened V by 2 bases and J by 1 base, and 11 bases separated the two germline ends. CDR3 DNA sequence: TGTGCCAGCAGTTACCAAACCGGCGGGAACACTGAAGCTTTCTTT. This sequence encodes CASSYQTGGNTEAFF.

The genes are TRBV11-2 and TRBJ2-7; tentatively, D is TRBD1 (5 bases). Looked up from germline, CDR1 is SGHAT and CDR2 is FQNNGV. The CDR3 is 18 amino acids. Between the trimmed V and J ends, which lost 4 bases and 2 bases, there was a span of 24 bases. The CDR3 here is CASSSRSPQGPYTYEQYF. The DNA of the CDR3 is TGTGCCAGCAGCTCTAGGTCCCCGCAGGGCCCTTACACCTACGAGCAGTACTTC.

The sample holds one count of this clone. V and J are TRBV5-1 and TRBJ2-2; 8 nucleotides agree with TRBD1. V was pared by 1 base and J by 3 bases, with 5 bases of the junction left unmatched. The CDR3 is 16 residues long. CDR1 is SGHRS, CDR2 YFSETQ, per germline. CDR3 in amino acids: CASSLTGGRDTGELFF. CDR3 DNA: TGCGCCAGCAGCTTGACAGGGGGTAGAGACACCGGGGAGCTGTTTTTT.

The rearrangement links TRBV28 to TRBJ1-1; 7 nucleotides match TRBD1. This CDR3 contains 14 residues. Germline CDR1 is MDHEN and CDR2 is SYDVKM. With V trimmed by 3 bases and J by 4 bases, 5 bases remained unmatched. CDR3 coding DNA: TGTGCCAGCAGTTTTCGGGCAGGGGGCACTGAAGCTTTCTTT. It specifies CASSFRAGGTEAFF.

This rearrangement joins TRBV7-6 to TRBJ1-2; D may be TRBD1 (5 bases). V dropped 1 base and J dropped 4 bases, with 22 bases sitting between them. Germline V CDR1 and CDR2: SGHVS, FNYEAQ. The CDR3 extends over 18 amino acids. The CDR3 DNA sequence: TGTGCCAGCAGCTTAGGGAGCTTCTCCCAGGGCCCCTCCTATGGCTACACCTTC. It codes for CASSLGSFSQGPSYGYTF.

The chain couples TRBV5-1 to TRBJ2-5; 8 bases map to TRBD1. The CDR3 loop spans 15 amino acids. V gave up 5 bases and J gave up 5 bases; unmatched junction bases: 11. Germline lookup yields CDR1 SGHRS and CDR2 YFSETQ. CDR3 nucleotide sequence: TGCGCCAGCAGTATTACCCCAGGGGGCGGTGAGACCCAGTACTTC. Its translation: CASSITPGGGETQYF.

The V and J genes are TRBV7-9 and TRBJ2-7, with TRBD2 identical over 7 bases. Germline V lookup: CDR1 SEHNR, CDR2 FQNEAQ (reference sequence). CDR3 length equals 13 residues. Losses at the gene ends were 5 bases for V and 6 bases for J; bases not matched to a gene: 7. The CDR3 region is CASSRTSNSEQYF. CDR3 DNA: TGTGCCAGCAGCCGGACTAGTAATAGCGAGCAGTACTTC.

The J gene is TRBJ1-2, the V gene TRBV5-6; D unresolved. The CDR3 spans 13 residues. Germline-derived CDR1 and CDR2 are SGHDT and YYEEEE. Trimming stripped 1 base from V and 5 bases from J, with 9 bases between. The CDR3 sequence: CASSLRSVYGYTF. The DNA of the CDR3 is TGTGCCAGCAGCTTGCGTTCTGTGTATGGCTACACCTTC. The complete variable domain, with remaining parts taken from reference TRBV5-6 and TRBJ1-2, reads DAGVTQSPTHLIKTRGQQVTLRCSPKSGHDTVSWYQQALGQGPQFIFQYYEEEERQRGNFPDRFSGHQFPNYSSELNVNALLLGDSALYLCASSLRSVYGYTFGSGTRLTVV.

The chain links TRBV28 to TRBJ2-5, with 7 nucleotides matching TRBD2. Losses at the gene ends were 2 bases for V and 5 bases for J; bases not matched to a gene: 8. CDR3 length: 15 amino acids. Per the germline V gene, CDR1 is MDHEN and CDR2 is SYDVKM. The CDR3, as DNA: TGTGCCAGCAGTTTACGCGGGAGAATTCAGGAGACCCAGTACTTC. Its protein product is CASSLRGRIQETQYF.

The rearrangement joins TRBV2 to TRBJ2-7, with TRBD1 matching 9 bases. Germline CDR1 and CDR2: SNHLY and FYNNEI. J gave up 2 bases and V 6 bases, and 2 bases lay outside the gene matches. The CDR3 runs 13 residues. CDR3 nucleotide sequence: TGTGCCAGCAGCACAGGGGGCGCCTACGAGCAGTACTTC. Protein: CASSTGGAYEQYF.

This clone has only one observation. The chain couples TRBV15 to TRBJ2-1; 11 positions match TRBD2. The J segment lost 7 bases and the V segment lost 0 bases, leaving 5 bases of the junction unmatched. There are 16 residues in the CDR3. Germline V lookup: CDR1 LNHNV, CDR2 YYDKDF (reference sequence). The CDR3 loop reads CATSRDRASGRNEQFF. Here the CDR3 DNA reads TGTGCCACCAGCAGAGATCGGGCTAGCGGGAGGAATGAGCAGTTCTTC.

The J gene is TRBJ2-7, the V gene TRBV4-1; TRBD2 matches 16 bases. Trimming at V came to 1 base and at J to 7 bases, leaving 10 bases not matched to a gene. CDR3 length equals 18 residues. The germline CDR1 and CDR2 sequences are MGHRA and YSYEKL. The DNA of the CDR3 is TGCGCCAGCAGCCAAGCTCCTGGGACTAGCGGGAGGGTTGGGGAGCAGTACTTC. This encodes CASSQAPGTSGRVGEQYF.

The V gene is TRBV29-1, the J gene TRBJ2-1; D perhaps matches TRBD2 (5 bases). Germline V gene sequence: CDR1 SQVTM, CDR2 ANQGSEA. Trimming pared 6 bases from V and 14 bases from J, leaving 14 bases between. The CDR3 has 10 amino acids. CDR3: CSVHADGEFF. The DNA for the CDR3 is TGCAGCGTACACGCGGACGGGGAGTTCTTC.

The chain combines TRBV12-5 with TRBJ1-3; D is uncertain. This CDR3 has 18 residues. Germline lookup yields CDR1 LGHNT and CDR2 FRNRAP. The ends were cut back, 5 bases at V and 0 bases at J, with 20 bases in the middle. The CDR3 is CASGLKPGQRLSGNTIYF. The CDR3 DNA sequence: TGTGCTAGTGGTCTAAAACCGGGTCAACGACTCTCTGGAAACACCATATATTTT.

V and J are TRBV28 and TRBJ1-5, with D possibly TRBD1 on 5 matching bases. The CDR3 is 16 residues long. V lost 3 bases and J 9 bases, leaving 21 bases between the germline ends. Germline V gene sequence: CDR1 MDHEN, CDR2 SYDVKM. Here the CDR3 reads CASSFASFGVRGPQHF. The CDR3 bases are TGTGCCAGCAGTTTTGCCAGCTTTGGGGTTAGGGGGCCCCAGCATTTT.

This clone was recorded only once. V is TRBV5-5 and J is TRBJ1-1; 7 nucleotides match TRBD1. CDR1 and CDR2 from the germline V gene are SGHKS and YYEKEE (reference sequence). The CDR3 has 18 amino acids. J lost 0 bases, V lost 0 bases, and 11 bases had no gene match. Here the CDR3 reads CASSLERQGYPMNTEAFF. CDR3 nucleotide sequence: TGTGCCAGCAGCTTGGAAAGACAGGGCTACCCCATGAACACTGAAGCTTTCTTT.

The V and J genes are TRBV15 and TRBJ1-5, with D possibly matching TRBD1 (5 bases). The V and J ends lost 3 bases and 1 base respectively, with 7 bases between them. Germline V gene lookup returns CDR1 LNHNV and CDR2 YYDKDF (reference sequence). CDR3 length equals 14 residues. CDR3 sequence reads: CATSRGQSNQPQHF. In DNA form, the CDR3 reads TGTGCCACCAGCAGGGGGCAGAGCAATCAGCCCCAGCATTTT.

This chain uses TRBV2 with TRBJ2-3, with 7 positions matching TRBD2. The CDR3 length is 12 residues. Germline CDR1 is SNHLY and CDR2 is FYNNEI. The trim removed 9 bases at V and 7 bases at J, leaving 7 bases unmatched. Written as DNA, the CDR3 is TGTGCCAGATTGGGGGGGAAAAATACGCAGTATTTT. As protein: CARLGGKNTQYF.

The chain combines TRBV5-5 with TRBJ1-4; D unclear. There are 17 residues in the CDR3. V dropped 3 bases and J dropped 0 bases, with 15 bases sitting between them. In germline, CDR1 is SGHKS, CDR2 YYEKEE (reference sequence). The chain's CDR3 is CASSSRRAYATNEKLFF. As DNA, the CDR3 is TGTGCCAGCAGCTCCCGGAGGGCATATGCAACTAATGAAAAACTGTTTTTT.

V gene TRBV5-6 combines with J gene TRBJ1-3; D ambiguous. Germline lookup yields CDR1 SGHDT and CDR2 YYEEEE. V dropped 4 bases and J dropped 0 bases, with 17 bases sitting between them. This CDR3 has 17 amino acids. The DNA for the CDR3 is TGTGCCAGCAGCCGCCTCGGGAATCGGAACTCTGGAAACACCATATATTTT. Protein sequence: CASSRLGNRNSGNTIYF.

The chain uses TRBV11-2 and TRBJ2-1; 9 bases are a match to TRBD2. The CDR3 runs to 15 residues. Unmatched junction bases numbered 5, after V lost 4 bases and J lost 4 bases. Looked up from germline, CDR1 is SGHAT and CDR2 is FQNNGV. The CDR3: CASSWGLAGYNEQFF. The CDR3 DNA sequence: TGTGCCAGCAGCTGGGGGCTAGCGGGGTACAATGAGCAGTTCTTC.

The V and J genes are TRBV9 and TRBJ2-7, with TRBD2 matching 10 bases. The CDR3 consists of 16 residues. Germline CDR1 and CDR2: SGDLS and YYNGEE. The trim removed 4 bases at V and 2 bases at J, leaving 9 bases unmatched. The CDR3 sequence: CASSPTSGNLPYEQYF. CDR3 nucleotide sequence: TGTGCCAGCAGCCCAACTAGCGGGAACCTACCCTACGAGCAGTACTTC.

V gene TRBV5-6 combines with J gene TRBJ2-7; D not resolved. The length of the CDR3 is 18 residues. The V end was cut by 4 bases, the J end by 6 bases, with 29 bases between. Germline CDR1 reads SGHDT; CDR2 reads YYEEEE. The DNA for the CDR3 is TGTGCCAGCAGCGCGGCGCCGGATCTCACAATCCTCGCCGGCGAGCAGTACTTC. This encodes CASSAAPDLTILAGEQYF.

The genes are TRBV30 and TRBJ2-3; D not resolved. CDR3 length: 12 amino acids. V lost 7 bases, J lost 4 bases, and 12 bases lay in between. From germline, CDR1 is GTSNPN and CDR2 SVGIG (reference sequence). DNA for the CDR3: TGTGCCTTCCTACCGGCGGCAGATACGCAGTATTTT. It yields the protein CAFLPAADTQYF.

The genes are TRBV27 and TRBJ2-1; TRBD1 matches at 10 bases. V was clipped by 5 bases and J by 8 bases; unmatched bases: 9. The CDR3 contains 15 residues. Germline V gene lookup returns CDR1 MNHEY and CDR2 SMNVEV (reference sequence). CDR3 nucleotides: TGTGCCAGCAGTCAAATGGGACAGGGGAGAGATGAGCAGTTCTTC. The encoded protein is CASSQMGQGRDEQFF.

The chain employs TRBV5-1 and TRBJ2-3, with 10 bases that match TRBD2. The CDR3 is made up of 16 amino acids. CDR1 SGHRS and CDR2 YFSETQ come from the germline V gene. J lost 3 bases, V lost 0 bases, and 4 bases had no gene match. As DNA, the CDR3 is TGCGCCAGCAGCTTGGAGCGGGGGGGTAGTACAGATACGCAGTATTTT. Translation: CASSLERGGSTDTQYF.